Below are 2 T cell receptor beta chains sequenced from a single sample in a study of T cells in Graves' hyperthyroidism and ophthalmopathy. What was amplified from RNA transcripts were TCR beta CDR3 regions. The primer set for the first-round RT-PCR of the TCR CDR3 was HTBI. TCRdb independently ran MiXCR on the multiplex PCR reads; one entry per CDR3 protein. The table lists about 350,000 distinct CDR3 sequences, approximately 15% of them singletons. The sequencing input was blood. All receptors derive from a woman aged 25 to 39 with Graves' hyperthyroidism.

The V and J genes are TRBV2 and TRBJ2-1, with 12 bases lining up with TRBD1. The CDR3 has 15 residues. The V gene end was trimmed by 8 bases and the J gene end by 7 bases; junction bases not matched to a gene: 9. The V gene's germline CDR1 is SNHLY and CDR2 FYNNEI. CDR3 residues: CASGPGQGALNEQFF. CDR3 in DNA: TGTGCCAGCGGCCCGGGACAGGGGGCGTTGAATGAGCAGTTCTTC.

The rearrangement uses TRBV7-3 and TRBJ2-2; D is unclear. Germline CDR1 reads SGHTA; CDR2 reads FQGTGA. The CDR3 is 12 amino acids. V lost 2 bases to trimming and J lost 7 bases, with 5 bases between them. The CDR3 sequence is CASSLPDGELFF. In nucleotides, the CDR3 is TGTGCCAGCAGCTTACCGGACGGGGAGCTGTTTTTT.